This TCR beta chain originates from a study of blood T cells in healthy people across ages. Study-level findings and limits: Observed TCR beta diversity showed a strong correlation with the percentage of naive T cells as measured by flow cytometry.

On this clonotype itself: The antigen is undetermined. One junction end does not reproduce the germline sequence, and a read error may be involved.

For the second PCR, which ran for about 7 to 11 cycles, a sample-barcoded 5' primer and a J-beta primer mix were used. MiXCR was run by TCRdb on the 5' RACE reads, yielding one entry per CDR3 protein. The sample contains fewer than 900,000 distinct CDR3 sequences, around 36% of which appear only once. The CDR3 contains 14 residues. Per sample, no less than 5 micrograms of total RNA were extracted. The source is a man between 18 and 35 years old in good health. Specimen: blood. V gene TRBV12-3 or TRBV12-4 combines with J gene TRBJ2-3, with 11 positions matching TRBD2. CDR3 in amino acids: CASSSSGGTDTEYF. CDR3 DNA sequence: TGTGCCAGCAGCTCTAGCGGGGGGACAGATACGGAGTATTTT.